These 29 T cell receptor beta chains came from one sample sequenced in a study of CD8 T cells in Susac syndrome. cDNA came from approximately 0.5 to 1 ug RNA primed by random hexamers. TCRdb ran MiXCR on the immunoSEQ multiplex PCR reads and lists one entry per CDR3 protein. The sample consists of under 250,000 distinct CDR3 sequences, around 93% of them appearing once. Sequenced input: CD4+ T cells from PBMCs. These receptors were taken from a human donor with multiple sclerosis.

The chain joins TRBV3-1 to TRBJ1-2, with D possibly TRBD1 on 5 matching bases. The CDR3 contains 14 residues. V was clipped by 3 bases and J by 0 bases, with 8 bases between them. CDR1 LGHDT and CDR2 YNNKEL come from the germline V gene (reference sequence). For the CDR3, the DNA is TGTGCCAGCAGCCAGGGGACGGCTAACTATGGCTACACCTTC. Translation gives CASSQGTANYGYTF.

The chain is built from TRBV12-3 or TRBV12-4 and TRBJ1-4; 8 bases align to TRBD1. The CDR3 sequence is 16 residues long. V gave up 5 bases and J gave up 8 bases; unmatched junction bases: 13. The CDR3 region has the DNA TGTGCCAGCAGTCCCCAGGTGACAGGGGTGGGAGAAAAACTGTTTTTT. Amino acids: CASSPQVTGVGEKLFF.

This chain joins TRBV20-1 and TRBJ1-2; TRBD1 agrees at 10 bases. V lost 0 bases and J lost 6; bases outside the gene matches: 10. CDR1 is DFQATT, CDR2 SNEGSKA, per germline (reference sequence). The CDR3 runs 16 residues. The CDR3 spells CSAREAGDRGINGYTF. CDR3 coding DNA: TGCAGTGCTAGAGAAGCCGGGGACAGGGGAATCAATGGCTACACCTTC.

The rearrangement links TRBV6-1 to TRBJ2-3; TRBD2 matches at 11 bases. Germline V gene data show CDR1 as MNHNS and CDR2 as SASEGT. Trimming took 7 bases from V and 2 from J; bases not matched to a gene: 20. The CDR3 has 20 residues. The CDR3, as DNA: TGTGCCAGCATCGCCCTCCTCCTAGCGGGAGGAACCAAGTTCACAGATACGCAGTATTTT. This translates into CASIALLLAGGTKFTDTQYF.

The chain is built from TRBV30 and TRBJ2-5; maybe TRBD1 (5 bases). This CDR3 has 14 residues. CDR1 is GTSNPN, CDR2 SVGIG, per germline (reference sequence). V was shortened by 3 bases and J by 5 bases, with 16 bases between the two germline ends. For the CDR3, the DNA is TGTGCCTGGAGGGGCACTGGGGCTCGGGAGACCCAGTACTTC. Translation: CAWRGTGARETQYF.

V and J are TRBV13 and TRBJ1-1, with TRBD1 as a possible D gene (5 bases). Trimming took off 5 bases at V and 1 base at J, with 11 bases between the two ends. This CDR3 is built from 14 residues. Germline CDR1 PRHDT, CDR2 FYEKMQ (reference sequence). The CDR3 region is CASSKGYGNTEAFF. The DNA for the CDR3 is TGTGCCAGCAGCAAGGGGTACGGGAACACTGAAGCTTTCTTT. The full variable domain, in which reference TRBV13 and TRBJ1-1 provide the parts outside the CDR3, is AAGVIQSPRHLIKEKRETATLKCYPIPRHDTVYWYQQGPGQDPQFLISFYEKMQSDKGSIPDRFSAQQFSDYHSELNMSSLELGDSALYFCASSKGYGNTEAFFGQGTRLTVV.

The V gene is TRBV7-7, the J gene TRBJ2-5, with TRBD2 identical over 13 bases. Unmatched junction bases numbered 8, after V lost 5 bases and J lost 5 bases. The CDR3 runs 16 residues. In germline, CDR1 is SSHAT, CDR2 FNYEAQ (reference sequence). CDR3 coding DNA: TGTGCCAGCAGCCCTTCGGGACTAGCGGGGCGGGAGACCCAGTACTTC. Translating gives CASSPSGLAGRETQYF.

J is TRBJ1-2 and V is TRBV19; D is unresolved. The CDR3 consists of 13 residues. Deletions cut 5 bases from V and 4 bases from J, with 11 bases between. Germline lookup yields CDR1 LNHDA and CDR2 SQIVND (reference sequence). The CDR3 region is CASSVRTGYGYTF. The CDR3 coding sequence is TGTGCCAGTAGTGTTCGGACGGGCTATGGCTACACCTTC.

V usage is TRBV5-1 and J usage is TRBJ2-5; D is ambiguous. The CDR3 length is 15 residues. V lost 0 bases to trimming and J lost 2 bases, with 11 bases between them. From germline, CDR1 is SGHRS and CDR2 YFSETQ. CDR3: CASSLDVLHQETQYF. The CDR3 DNA reads as TGCGCCAGCAGCTTGGATGTGCTTCATCAAGAGACCCAGTACTTC.

The chain couples TRBV30 to TRBJ1-1, with D hard to call. V gave up 0 bases and J gave up 4 bases, with 9 bases separating them. From germline, CDR1 is GTSNPN and CDR2 SVGIG (reference sequence). The CDR3 length is 13 residues. The CDR3 loop is CAWSVRSATEAFF. The CDR3 region has the DNA TGTGCCTGGAGTGTAAGGAGCGCCACTGAAGCTTTCTTT.

This rearrangement joins TRBV3-1 to TRBJ2-3, with unresolved D. This CDR3 region has 15 residues. Germline assignment: CDR1 LGHDT and CDR2 YNNKEL (reference sequence). Trimming pared 3 bases from V and 1 base from J, leaving 11 bases between. Here the CDR3 DNA reads TGTGCCAGCAGCCAGCAGAACTATCGCACAGATACGCAGTATTTT. This sequence encodes CASSQQNYRTDTQYF.

The chain combines TRBV28 with TRBJ1-1; TRBD1 is a possible D gene (6 bases). This CDR3 contains 15 residues. V was trimmed by 5 bases and J by 7 bases, leaving 20 bases between them. Germline-derived CDR1 and CDR2 are MDHEN and SYDVKM. This CDR3 reads CASSPPQGRGLEAFF. The CDR3, as DNA: TGTGCCAGCAGTCCCCCGCAGGGGAGGGGACTTGAAGCTTTCTTT.

The chain uses TRBV9 and TRBJ1-2; D remains ambiguous. The CDR3 loop spans 16 amino acids. Between the trimmed V and J ends, which lost 0 bases and 2 bases, there was a span of 14 bases. CDR1 and CDR2 (germline): SGDLS, YYNGEE. CDR3 DNA sequence: TGTGCCAGCAGCGTAGGAGACACACCGCCCAACTATGGCTACACCTTC. This encodes CASSVGDTPPNYGYTF.

This chain uses TRBV27 with TRBJ2-1, with D perhaps matching TRBD1 (7 bases). Germline lookup yields CDR1 MNHEY and CDR2 SMNVEV (reference sequence). This CDR3 contains 19 residues. Trimming pared 6 bases from V and 1 base from J, leaving 25 bases between. In DNA form, the CDR3 reads TGTGCCAGCAGGGGGGGACAGCCATCTCATGATACTTCCTACAATGAGCAGTTCTTC. Amino acid sequence: CASRGGQPSHDTSYNEQFF.

This clonotype was detected only once. V and J are TRBV6-6 and TRBJ1-5; D not certain. The CDR3 consists of 12 residues. From germline, CDR1 is MNHNY and CDR2 SVGAGI (reference sequence). V shed 7 bases and J shed 9 bases, with 13 bases lying between them. The CDR3 bases are TGTGCCAGCACCTCAGTCCGGGGGCCCCAGCATTTT. This translates into CASTSVRGPQHF.

The rearrangement links TRBV7-6 to TRBJ2-3; 9 nucleotides align to TRBD2. The V gene end was trimmed by 4 bases and the J gene end by 4 bases; junction bases not matched to a gene: 9. Germline values: CDR1 SGHVS, CDR2 FNYEAQ. This CDR3 is 16 amino acids long. CDR3 bases: TGTGCCAGCAGCTCCCCGGGATTAGCGGGAGCAGATACGCAGTATTTT. Encoded protein: CASSSPGLAGADTQYF.

The rearrangement joins TRBV28 to TRBJ1-2; D perhaps matches TRBD1 (6 bases). Germline values: CDR1 MDHEN, CDR2 SYDVKM. V lost 5 bases and J lost 6, with 13 bases in between. This CDR3 has 13 amino acids. The CDR3 nucleotides are TGTGCCAGCAGTATTACGACAGGACATGGCTACACCTTC. Residues: CASSITTGHGYTF.

V is TRBV5-1 and J is TRBJ2-5; D is uncertain. Germline CDR1 and CDR2: SGHRS and YFSETQ. The CDR3 loop spans 14 amino acids. The V and J ends lost 4 bases and 0 bases respectively, with 10 bases between them. The CDR3 protein is CASSPRTNQETQYF. CDR3 DNA sequence: TGCGCCAGCAGCCCCCGGACCAACCAAGAGACCCAGTACTTC.

The chain employs TRBV29-1 and TRBJ2-3, with 11 bases aligning to TRBD2. Unmatched junction bases numbered 13, after V lost 5 bases and J lost 0 bases. CDR3 length: 18 amino acids. Germline V gene data show CDR1 as SQVTM and CDR2 as ANQGSEA. The CDR3 region has the DNA TGCAGCGTTCCGGGACTAGCGGTGATAGCCACTAGCACAGATACGCAGTATTTT. It encodes CSVPGLAVIATSTDTQYF.

In its sample, this clonotype was seen once. This sequence joins TRBV20-1 and TRBJ2-3; D is undetermined. Trimming pared 2 bases from V and 6 bases from J, leaving 6 bases between. The CDR3 loop spans 11 amino acids. Germline CDR1 is DFQATT and CDR2 is SNEGSKA (reference sequence). CDR3 amino acids: CSARPSDTQYF. The CDR3 DNA is TGCAGTGCTAGACCCTCGGATACGCAGTATTTT.

This sequence joins TRBV5-1 and TRBJ2-5, with 13 bases that match TRBD2. V was clipped by 4 bases and J by 5 bases; unmatched bases: 5. This CDR3 contains 15 residues. Germline assignment: CDR1 SGHRS and CDR2 YFSETQ. CDR3 loop: CASSIGLAGDETQYF. CDR3 in DNA: TGCGCCAGCAGCATCGGACTAGCGGGAGACGAGACCCAGTACTTC. The variable domain in full, with the rest retrieved from reference TRBV5-1 and TRBJ2-5, is KAGVTQTPRYLIKTRGQQVTLSCSPISGHRSVSWYQQTPGQGLQFLFEYFSETQRNKGNFPGRFSGRQFSNSRSEMNVSTLELGDSALYLCASSIGLAGDETQYFGPGTRLLVL.

The chain couples TRBV7-9 to TRBJ1-1; D is uncertain. The CDR3 covers 15 residues. V was pared by 4 bases and J by 1 base, with 13 bases between. CDR1 and CDR2 (germline): SEHNR, FQNEAQ (reference sequence). DNA of the CDR3: TGTGCCAGCAGCTCCCCACGGGGTTGGAACACTGAAGCTTTCTTT. It is translated as CASSSPRGWNTEAFF.

The chain couples TRBV29-1 to TRBJ2-3, with D possibly being TRBD2 (6 bases). V was cut by 7 bases and J by 0 bases, with 14 bases left in between. This CDR3 has 14 amino acids. Germline V gives CDR1 SQVTM, CDR2 ANQGSEA. CDR3 in DNA: TGCAGCGCTTCAAAGGGGACTAGCACAGATACGCAGTATTTT. Its protein is CSASKGTSTDTQYF.

This clonotype was counted a single time. The chain is built from TRBV3-1 and TRBJ2-1, with D perhaps matching TRBD2 (5 bases). V lost 1 base and J lost 5, with 15 bases in between. Germline V lookup: CDR1 LGHDT, CDR2 YNNKEL (reference sequence). There are 16 residues in the CDR3. The CDR3 DNA reads as TGTGCCAGCAGCCAAGCTACGGGCGGGCCCCACAATGAGCAGTTCTTC. Translated, it gives CASSQATGGPHNEQFF.

This CDR3 reads CASSPPVYDRALRDEQYF. The DNA of the CDR3 is TGTGCCAGCTCACCACCGGTATACGACAGGGCGCTAAGGGACGAGCAGTACTTC. The chain is built from TRBV18 and TRBJ2-7; 7 bases fit TRBD1. This CDR3 region has 18 residues. After removal of 0 bases from V and 5 bases from J, the junction contained 16 bases not matched to a gene. CDR1 and CDR2 from the germline V gene are KGHSH and LQKENI. The variable domain in full, with the rest retrieved from reference TRBV18 and TRBJ2-7, is NAGVMQNPRHLVRRRGQEARLRCSPMKGHSHVYWYRQLPEEGLKFMVYLQKENIIDESGMPKERFSAEFPKEGPSILRIQQVVRGDSAAYFCASSPPVYDRALRDEQYFGPGTRLTVT.

The CDR3, as DNA: TGTGCCAGCAGCGGCCGGGACGTAGTTTATGGCTACACCTTC. Residues: CASSGRDVVYGYTF. The V call is TRBV5-5, the J call TRBJ1-2, with D possibly TRBD1 on 5 matching bases. The CDR3 loop spans 14 amino acids. V gave up 4 bases and J gave up 5 bases, with 15 bases separating them. Per the germline V gene, CDR1 is SGHKS and CDR2 is YYEKEE (reference sequence).

This clonotype was picked up one time. The gene calls are TRBV25-1 and TRBJ2-3; D is possibly TRBD2 (5 bases). Trimming took off 8 bases at V and 0 bases at J, with 12 bases between the two ends. CDR3 length equals 14 residues. Germline lookup yields CDR1 MGHDK and CDR2 SYGVNS. The CDR3 DNA reads as TGTGCCAGCGGACCGACTACTAGCACAGATACGCAGTATTTT. Its protein product is CASGPTTSTDTQYF.

This rearrangement joins TRBV5-1 to TRBJ2-5, with 13 positions matching TRBD2. Trimming removed 3 bases from V and 3 bases from J; junction bases left unmatched: 2. Germline assignment: CDR1 SGHRS and CDR2 YFSETQ. The CDR3 has 15 amino acids. The CDR3 here is CASSSGLAGEETQYF. For the CDR3, the DNA is TGCGCCAGCAGCTCCGGACTAGCGGGAGAAGAGACCCAGTACTTC.

The gene calls are TRBV12-3 or TRBV12-4 and TRBJ2-6; TRBD1 might be the D (5 bases). V lost 9 bases and J lost 0, with 6 bases in between. The CDR3 length is 13 residues. The CDR3 region is CASQGSGANVLTF. CDR3 nucleotide sequence: TGTGCCAGTCAGGGCTCTGGGGCCAACGTCCTGACTTTC.